The 24 T cell receptor beta chains below all came from one sample that was sequenced in a study of CD8+CD57+ T cells in acquired aplastic anemia. Genomic DNA provided the template from which TCR beta VDJ and CDR3 profiles were obtained. TCRdb recomputed calls from the reads with MiXCR, one row per CDR3 protein. The table records hundreds of thousands of distinct CDR3 sequences, 55% to 75% of them present only once. What was sequenced was sorted CD4+, CD8+, or CD8+CD57+ T cells (not recorded which) from PBMCs. These receptors originate from a human donor in good health, serving as a control.

This clonotype was seen at least ten times. This chain uses TRBV20-1 with TRBJ2-2; D ambiguous. The V end lost 1 base, the J end lost 4 bases, and 10 bases lay between the germline ends. Germline V gives CDR1 DFQATT, CDR2 SNEGSKA (reference sequence). The CDR3 has 14 amino acids. The CDR3 DNA reads TGCAGTGCTAGAGGGGTCGGCCCCACCGGGGAGCTGTTTTTT. This gives the protein CSARGVGPTGELFF.

As to this clonotype: Relative to the germline gene, one junction end is altered; a read error may explain this. J is TRBJ1-5 and V is TRBV7-9, with a tentative D call TRBD1 (5 bases). CDR1 is SEHNR, CDR2 FQNEAQ, per germline (reference sequence). The CDR3 totals 15 residues. The CDR3 DNA reads as TGTGCCAGCAGCAGAGTTCGGCAGGGTAATCAGCCCCGGCATTTT. Translating gives CASSRVRQGNQPRHF.

This clonotype showed up many times. The chain is built from TRBV5-1 and TRBJ2-7; possibly TRBD1 or TRBD2 for D (6 bases each). Germline V gene lookup returns CDR1 SGHRS and CDR2 YFSETQ. The CDR3 spans 18 residues. V was pared by 4 bases and J by 0 bases, with 23 bases between. The CDR3 bases are TGCGCCAGCAGCCCAGCCGTGGGGGGCCCACCTACCTCCTACGAGCAGTACTTC. Translation: CASSPAVGGPPTSYEQYF.

This chain uses TRBV11-2 with TRBJ1-1, with D hard to call. In germline, CDR1 is SGHAT, CDR2 FQNNGV. V was cut by 8 bases and J by 4 bases, with 14 bases left in between. There are 13 residues in the CDR3. CDR3 DNA sequence: TGTGCCAGCTGTCAGCGGATGGGCACTGAAGCTTTCTTT. It translates to CASCQRMGTEAFF. Supplemented by reference TRBV11-2 and TRBJ1-1, the full variable domain reads EAGVAQSPRYKIIEKRQSVAFWCNPISGHATLYWYQQILGQGPKLLIQFQNNGVVDDSQLPKDRFSAERLKGVDSTLKIQPAKLEDSAVYLCASCQRMGTEAFFGQGTRLTVV.

The chain carries TRBV7-3 and TRBJ2-2, with 10 bases fitting TRBD2. This CDR3 has 14 residues. Germline CDR1 is SGHTA and CDR2 is FQGTGA. With V trimmed by 4 bases and J by 7 bases, 3 bases remained unmatched. CDR3 bases: TGTGCCAGCAGCTCCGGACTAGCGGACGGGGAGCTGTTTTTT. Protein product: CASSSGLADGELFF.

Concerning this clonotype itself: A much larger clone lies one base from this, so it may be a read error. CDR3 sequence: CASSQDRDRGRHGELFF. The CDR3 region has the DNA TGCGCCAGCAGCCAAGATCGGGACAGGGGGCGGCACGGGGAGCTGTTTTTT. The chain has TRBV7-9 and TRBJ2-2, with 12 bases matching TRBD1. The CDR3 totals 17 residues. Germline-derived CDR1 and CDR2 are SEHNR and FQNEAQ (reference sequence).

The chain is built from TRBV2 and TRBJ1-6; 8 bases are shared with TRBD1. Unmatched junction bases numbered 6, after V lost 5 bases and J lost 12 bases. CDR1 and CDR2 from the germline V gene are SNHLY and FYNNEI. The CDR3 totals 13 residues. CDR3 sequence reads: CASSYRQGRPLHF. The DNA of the CDR3 is TGTGCCAGCAGTTACCGACAGGGGAGACCCCTCCACTTT.

Written as DNA, the CDR3 is TGTGCCAGCAGTTTTCCCGGTGACAGGGGGGGACATCTGTTTTTT. This translates into CASSFPGDRGGHLFF. The chain has TRBV2 and TRBJ1-4; 9 bases map to TRBD1. The CDR3 is made up of 15 amino acids. Per germline, CDR1 SNHLY and CDR2 FYNNEI. Unmatched junction bases numbered 15, after V lost 5 bases and J lost 14 bases.

The chain links TRBV7-2 to TRBJ1-1; maybe TRBD1 (5 bases). Germline V gene lookup returns CDR1 SGHTA and CDR2 FQGNSA. The CDR3 runs 15 residues. Deletions cut 5 bases from V and 7 bases from J, with 20 bases between. CDR3 residues: CASSLSQATRGEAFF. The CDR3 DNA follows: TGTGCCAGCAGCCTATCTCAGGCGACTAGGGGTGAAGCTTTCTTT.

J is TRBJ2-1 and V is TRBV7-8; D possibly corresponds to TRBD1 (6 bases). The germline V gene encodes CDR1 SGHVS and CDR2 FQNEAQ. The CDR3 has 16 amino acids. V was clipped by 2 bases and J by 13 bases, with 24 bases between them. The CDR3 loop is CASSLIRAGDTEAQFF. CDR3 sequence (DNA): TGTGCCAGCAGCTTAATAAGGGCAGGGGACACTGAAGCTCAGTTCTTC.

At least ten counts were recorded for this clonotype. The gene calls are TRBV19 and TRBJ1-1; no firm D call. CDR1 LNHDA and CDR2 SQIVND come from the germline V gene (reference sequence). The CDR3 runs 16 residues. V was pared by 1 base and J by 0 bases, with 12 bases between. The CDR3 nucleotides read TGTGCCAGTAGTATAGGGGGATGGACCATGAACACTGAAGCTTTCTTT. It encodes CASSIGGWTMNTEAFF.

The genes are TRBV2 and TRBJ2-5; 11 bases line up with TRBD2. The CDR3 consists of 15 residues. CDR1 SNHLY and CDR2 FYNNEI come from the germline V gene. The V segment lost 5 bases and the J segment 4 bases; nucleotides outside the gene matches: 6. The CDR3 reads CASSKTSGGGETQYF. The CDR3 nucleotides read TGTGCCAGCAGTAAAACTAGCGGGGGAGGAGAGACCCAGTACTTC.

A note on this clonotype: The final CDR3 position lacks the conserved phenylalanine or tryptophan, pointing to a likely read error. The DNA is omitted, as the CDR3 cannot be located on it reliably, and the CDR3 follows TCRdb's listing. The chain recombines TRBV7-2 with TRBJ1-5; the DNA was not used to check the table's D call, TRBD1. Termini included, the CDR3 measures 13 amino acids. The germline V gene has CDR1 SGHTA and CDR2 FQGNSA. Here the CDR3 reads CASSLEGGRLAPL.

The gene calls are TRBV6-6 and TRBJ1-1, with a tentative D call TRBD1 (5 bases). CDR1 MNHNY and CDR2 SVGAGI come from the germline V gene (reference sequence). V was shortened by 0 bases and J by 5 bases, with 10 bases between the two germline ends. The CDR3 extends over 14 amino acids. The CDR3 DNA sequence: TGTGCCAGCAGTTACTCGGGGGGGGATACTGAAGCTTTCTTT. Translated: CASSYSGGDTEAFF.

This clonotype appeared a few times. This could be a read error, since a much larger clone is one nucleotide away. V gene TRBV5-1 combines with J gene TRBJ1-1; 7 bases align to TRBD1. Looked up from germline, CDR1 is SGHRS and CDR2 is YFSETQ. This CDR3 is built from 14 residues. Written as DNA, the CDR3 is TGCGCCAGCAGCCAACAGGGGATGAACACTGAAGCTCTCTTT. It codes for CASSQQGMNTEALF.

The chain couples TRBV7-8 to TRBJ1-1, with D uncertain. V lost 1 base to trimming and J lost 11 bases, with 20 bases between them. There are 15 residues in the CDR3. Germline assignment: CDR1 SGHVS and CDR2 FQNEAQ. The CDR3 DNA follows: TGTGCCAGCAGCTTAGTAACAGCGACCAACCGGGAGGCTTTCTTT. Encoded protein: CASSLVTATNREAFF.

With regard to this clonotype: Mismatch with germline at one junction end may stem from a read error. The CDR3 region has the DNA TGCGCCAGCAGCCACCCACGCGCGGATGCAGAGACGCAGTATTTC. Its protein is CASSHPRADAETQYF. The V call is TRBV10-1, the J call TRBJ2-3, with unresolved D. The CDR3 length is 15 residues. The V gene's germline CDR1 is WNHNN and CDR2 SYGVQD (reference sequence).

The V gene is TRBV20-1, the J gene TRBJ2-7, with D perhaps matching TRBD1 (6 bases). The germline gives CDR1 DFQATT, CDR2 SNEGSKA (reference sequence). The V end was cut by 0 bases, the J end by 3 bases, with 12 bases between. This CDR3 spans 14 amino acids. The DNA of the CDR3 is TGCAGTGCTAGAGATAGGTCACAGGGCTACGAGCAGTACTTC. Residues: CSARDRSQGYEQYF.

This clonotype occurred many times. The chain employs TRBV10-3 and TRBJ2-1, with 7 nucleotides matching TRBD2. V lost 0 bases to trimming and J lost 12 bases; unmatched junction nucleotides: 2. From germline, CDR1 is ENHRY and CDR2 SYGVKD. The CDR3 sequence is 12 residues long. The CDR3 region is CAISESSGGQFF. As DNA, the CDR3 is TGTGCCATCAGTGAGTCCTCGGGGGGGCAGTTCTTC.

There are a few counts of this clonotype. The rearrangement joins TRBV10-1 to TRBJ2-7; D is possibly TRBD2 (6 bases). Germline values: CDR1 WNHNN, CDR2 SYGVQD (reference sequence). CDR3 length: 14 residues. Trimming removed 3 bases at V and 0 bases at J, with 9 bases between. CDR3 in DNA: TGCGCCAGCAGTGATAGTAGCGGCTCCTACGAGCAGTACTTC. This translates into CASSDSSGSYEQYF.

The rearrangement uses TRBV7-9 and TRBJ2-2; perhaps D is TRBD1 or TRBD2 (5 bases each). The V and J ends lost 2 bases and 10 bases respectively, with 17 bases between them. Germline CDR1 SEHNR, CDR2 FQNEAQ (reference sequence). The CDR3 totals 15 residues. The CDR3 sequence: CASSLQLGASQELFF. In DNA form, the CDR3 reads TGTGCCAGCAGCTTACAACTAGGGGCCTCGCAGGAGCTGTTTTTT.

Regarding this clonotype: Compared with germline, one end of the junction differs, possibly owing to a read error. J is TRBJ1-1 and V is TRBV7-9; 11 positions agree with TRBD1. Germline V gives CDR1 SEHNR, CDR2 FQNEAQ (reference sequence). This CDR3 spans 15 amino acids. CDR3 coding DNA: TGCGCCAGCAGCCCGGCGGACAGGGGGCACTCTGACGCTTTCTTT. Its translation is CASSPADRGHSDAFF.

With respect to this clonotype: The junction and the germline gene differ at one end; a read error may be behind it. The rearrangement uses TRBV7-3 and TRBJ1-3; D is undetermined. The CDR3 consists of 14 residues. Germline CDR1 SGHTA, CDR2 FQGTGA. The CDR3 nucleotides are TGCGCCAGCAGCCTAACGGAAGCTGCAAACACCATATACTTT. Residues: CASSLTEAANTIYF.

The chain has TRBV9 and TRBJ2-7; 8 bases fit TRBD1. Germline trimming cut 1 base from V and 3 bases from J; bases unmatched to any gene: 3. The CDR3 covers 14 residues. CDR1 is SGDLS, CDR2 YYNGEE, per germline. The CDR3 sequence: CASSVQQGDYEQYF. The CDR3 DNA reads TGTGCCAGCAGCGTACAACAGGGGGACTACGAGCAGTACTTC.